This T cell receptor (beta chain) was found in a study of post-analysis software for immune sequencing data. About the study: Relapsing-remitting, secondary progressive and progressive-relapsing courses of multiple sclerosis were included.

Germline CDR1 reads LGHDT; CDR2 reads YNNKEL (reference sequence). This CDR3 spans 16 amino acids. Losses at the gene ends were 4 bases for V and 7 bases for J; bases not matched to a gene: 9. This clonotype was seen only a few times. The antigen is undetermined. Tagging with unique molecular identifiers was a feature of the TCR beta cDNA libraries. Using its own MiXCR run on the PCR reads, TCRdb lists one record per CDR3 protein. The repertoire has about 820,000 distinct CDR3 sequences, approximately 57% of them found once; the top ten carry approximately 4.5%. Study conclusions and caveats: When patients were compared with controls, about five TRBV segments were more frequent, TRBV5-6, TRBV5-1 and TRBV20-1 among them. Controls had significantly higher normalized Chao1 diversity than multiple sclerosis patients.

The sequence came from a girl aged 5-17 years with multiple sclerosis. The rearrangement joins TRBV3-1 to TRBJ2-1, with TRBD2 identical over 11 bases. Input material: blood. The CDR3 protein is CASSPSRLAGRNEQFF. The DNA for the CDR3 is TGTGCCAGCAGCCCCTCCCGACTAGCGGGACGGAATGAGCAGTTCTTC.